This TCR beta chain stems from a study of T cell responses to AZD1222 COVID-19 vaccine. Generated by immunoSEQ multiplex PCR, the TCRdb table keeps only in-frame clones and is missing some. Altogether tens of thousands of clones are present, around 90% being singletons, with the ten largest covering around 4.9%. V was clipped by 0 bases and J by 15 bases, with 15 bases between them. Germline-derived CDR1 and CDR2 are LGHDT and YNNKEL (reference sequence). This CDR3 spans 13 amino acids. The chain has TRBV3-1 (or the pseudogene TRBV3-2) and TRBJ2-1, with D possibly being TRBD2 (6 bases). The receptor comes from an adult in good health. The sample consisted of peripheral blood, taken on day 0 of AZD1222 vaccination. The CDR3 reads CASSQDPGREVFF. The CDR3 DNA is TGTGCCAGCAGCCAAGATCCCGGCAGGGAGGTGTTCTTC.